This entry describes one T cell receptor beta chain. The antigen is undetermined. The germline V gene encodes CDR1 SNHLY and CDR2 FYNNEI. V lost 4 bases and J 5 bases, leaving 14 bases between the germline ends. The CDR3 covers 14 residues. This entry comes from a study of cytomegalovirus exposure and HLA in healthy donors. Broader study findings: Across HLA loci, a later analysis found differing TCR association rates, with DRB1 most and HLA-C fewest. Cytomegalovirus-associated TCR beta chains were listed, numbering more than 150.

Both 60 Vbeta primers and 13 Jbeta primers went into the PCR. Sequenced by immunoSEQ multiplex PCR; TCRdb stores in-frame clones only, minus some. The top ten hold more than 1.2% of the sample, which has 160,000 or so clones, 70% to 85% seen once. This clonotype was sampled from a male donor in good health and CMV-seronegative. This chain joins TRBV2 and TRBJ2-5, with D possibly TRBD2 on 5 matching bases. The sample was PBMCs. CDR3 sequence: CASSGRVGGETQYF. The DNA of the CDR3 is TGTGCCAGCAGTGGCCGGGTAGGCGGGGAGACCCAGTACTTC. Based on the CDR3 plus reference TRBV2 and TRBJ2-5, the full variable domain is EPEVTQTPSHQVTQMGQEVILRCVPISNHLYFYWYRQILGQKVEFLVSFYNNEISEKSEIFDDQFSVERPDGSNFTLKIRSTKLEDSAMYFCASSGRVGGETQYFGPGTRLLVL.